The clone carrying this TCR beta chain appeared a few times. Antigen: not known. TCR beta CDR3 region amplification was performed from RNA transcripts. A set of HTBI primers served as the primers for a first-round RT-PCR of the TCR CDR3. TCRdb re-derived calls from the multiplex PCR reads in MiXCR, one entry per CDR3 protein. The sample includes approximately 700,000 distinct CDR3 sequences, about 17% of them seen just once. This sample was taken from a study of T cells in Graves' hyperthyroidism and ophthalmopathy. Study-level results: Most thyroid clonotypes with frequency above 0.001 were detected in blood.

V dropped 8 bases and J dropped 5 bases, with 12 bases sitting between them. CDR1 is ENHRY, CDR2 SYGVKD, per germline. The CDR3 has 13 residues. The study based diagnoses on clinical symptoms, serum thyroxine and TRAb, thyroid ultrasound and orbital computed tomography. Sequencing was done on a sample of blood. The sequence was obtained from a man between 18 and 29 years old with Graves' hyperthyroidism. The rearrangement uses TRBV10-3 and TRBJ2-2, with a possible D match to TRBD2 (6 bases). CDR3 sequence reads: CAIGAAGTGELFF. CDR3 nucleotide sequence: TGTGCCATCGGAGCCGCGGGGACCGGGGAGCTGTTTTTT.